What follows are 26 T cell receptor beta chains derived from one specimen sequenced in a study of blood T cell repertoires in COVID-19. Assay used: immunoSEQ multiplex PCR; TCRdb lists only in-frame clones, some missing. The sample yields hundreds of thousands of clones, roughly nine tenths seen once. What was sequenced was peripheral blood. The origin of the receptors is a man younger than 35 with active or convalescent COVID-19.

The chain combines TRBV3-1 (or the pseudogene TRBV3-2) with TRBJ2-7; 8 bases fit TRBD2. CDR1 LGHDT and CDR2 YNNKEL come from the germline V gene (reference sequence). The CDR3 is made up of 14 amino acids. Trimming cost V 2 bases and J 5 bases; bases outside gene matches: 5. The CDR3 loop is CASSQPGRGHEQYF. The CDR3 DNA is TGTGCCAGCAGCCAACCCGGGAGGGGCCACGAGCAGTACTTC.

The V call is TRBV11-1, the J call TRBJ2-2; D uncertain. Per germline, CDR1 SGHAT and CDR2 FQDESV (reference sequence). CDR3 length: 13 residues. V lost 3 bases and J 3 bases, leaving 5 bases between the germline ends. CDR3 in DNA: TGTGCCAGCAGCTTTCCCGACACCGGGGAGCTGTTTTTT. Amino acids: CASSFPDTGELFF. The whole variable domain, filled in from reference TRBV11-1 and TRBJ2-2, reads EAEVAQSPRYKITEKSQAVAFWCDPISGHATLYWYRQILGQGPELLVQFQDESVVDDSQLPKDRFSAERLKGVDSTLKIQPAELGDSAMYLCASSFPDTGELFFGEGSRLTVL.

The chain is built from TRBV18 and TRBJ1-5; possibly TRBD1 for D (5 bases). This CDR3 region has 17 residues. V was shortened by 0 bases and J by 2 bases, with 14 bases between the two germline ends. Germline CDR1 reads KGHSH; CDR2 reads LQKENI. As DNA, the CDR3 is TGTGCCAGCTCACCACCGGGTGCAGCGGGGGGCAATCAGCCCCAGCATTTT. As protein: CASSPPGAAGGNQPQHF.

This sequence joins TRBV19 and TRBJ2-2; the D gene is possibly TRBD1 (5 bases). V lost 7 bases to trimming and J lost 2 bases, with 8 bases between them. CDR3 length: 13 residues. Germline-derived CDR1 and CDR2 are LNHDA and SQIVND (reference sequence). CDR3 nucleotides: TGTGCCAGTACCGACAGAAACACCGGGGAGCTGTTTTTT. It is translated as CASTDRNTGELFF.

The rearrangement joins TRBV11-3 to TRBJ2-1; 7 bases match TRBD2. The trim removed 2 bases at V and 7 bases at J, leaving 14 bases unmatched. The CDR3 is 17 amino acids. CDR1 is SGHNT and CDR2 is YENEEA in the germline V gene. CDR3 loop: CASSLKGAGAGVNEQFF. The CDR3 nucleotides read TGTGCCAGCAGCTTAAAAGGGGCCGGGGCGGGGGTTAATGAGCAGTTCTTC. Looking up the rest from reference TRBV11-3 and TRBJ2-1 gives the full variable domain: EAGVVQSPRYKIIEKKQPVAFWCNPISGHNTLYWYLQNLGQGPELLIRYENEEAVDDSQLPKDRFSAERLKGVDSTLKIQPAELGDSAVYLCASSLKGAGAGVNEQFFGPGTRLTVL.

The V call is TRBV5-6, the J call TRBJ2-5; 8 bases map to TRBD1. V gave up 4 bases and J gave up 2 bases; unmatched junction bases: 7. The CDR3 spans 15 residues. Germline CDR1 is SGHDT and CDR2 is YYEEEE. CDR3 sequence reads: CASSKRTGSQETQYF. In nucleotides, the CDR3 is TGTGCCAGCAGCAAACGGACAGGGTCTCAAGAGACCCAGTACTTC.

The chain links TRBV10-1 to TRBJ2-1, with 7 bases identical to TRBD2. V dropped 2 bases and J dropped 7; count of bases not matched to a gene: 2. The germline gives CDR1 WNHNN, CDR2 SYGVQD (reference sequence). There are 13 residues in the CDR3. CDR3 region: CASSERRGNEQFF. In DNA form, the CDR3 reads TGCGCCAGCAGTGAGCGGCGGGGGAATGAGCAGTTCTTC.

This clone showed up just once. The rearrangement joins TRBV4-3 to TRBJ2-1; 9 positions match TRBD2. Germline lookup yields CDR1 LGHNA and CDR2 YSLEER. J was trimmed by 9 bases and V by 2 bases; bases with no gene match: 8. This CDR3 comprises 15 residues. The CDR3 sequence: CASSQPRGGRSEQFF. CDR3 sequence (DNA): TGCGCCAGCAGCCAACCGCGGGGGGGCCGTAGTGAGCAGTTCTTC.

This chain connects TRBV2 to TRBJ1-1, with D tentatively TRBD1 (5 bases). This CDR3 has 13 amino acids. Germline V gives CDR1 SNHLY, CDR2 FYNNEI. The V end lost 8 bases, the J end lost 2 bases, and 12 bases lay between the germline ends. The CDR3 sequence: CASFSQGNTEAFF. CDR3 bases: TGTGCCAGCTTTTCTCAGGGAAACACTGAAGCTTTCTTT.

The chain recombines TRBV19 with TRBJ2-2; D is possibly TRBD1 (5 bases). Germline V gene sequence: CDR1 LNHDA, CDR2 SQIVND (reference sequence). The CDR3 extends over 14 amino acids. V lost 3 bases and J lost 4, with 9 bases in between. This CDR3 reads CASSITGSTGELFF. CDR3 DNA sequence: TGTGCCAGTAGTATTACAGGATCCACCGGGGAGCTGTTTTTT.

This chain joins TRBV9 and TRBJ1-2; 8 bases line up with TRBD1. CDR1 is SGDLS and CDR2 is YYNGEE in the germline V gene. The CDR3 contains 15 residues. V was pared by 3 bases and J by 2 bases, with 6 bases of the junction left unmatched. CDR3 amino acids: CASSAATGENYGYTF. Here the CDR3 DNA reads TGTGCCAGCAGCGCAGCGACAGGGGAGAACTATGGCTACACCTTC.

The rearrangement joins TRBV5-1 to TRBJ2-5; D uncertain. In germline, CDR1 is SGHRS, CDR2 YFSETQ. Trimming left V 2 bases short and J 2 bases short, with 7 bases between. This CDR3 contains 13 residues. The CDR3 sequence is CASSFYGQETQYF. The CDR3 coding sequence is TGCGCCAGCAGCTTTTACGGGCAAGAGACCCAGTACTTC.

V gene TRBV13 combines with J gene TRBJ2-5; D call uncertain. There are 13 residues in the CDR3. The V gene's germline CDR1 is PRHDT and CDR2 FYEKMQ (reference sequence). Deletions cut 2 bases from V and 2 bases from J, with 6 bases between. CDR3 loop: CASSLTQQETQYF. CDR3 coding DNA: TGTGCCAGCAGCTTAACACAGCAAGAGACCCAGTACTTC.

The chain uses TRBV27 and TRBJ2-2; the match to TRBD2 covers 7 bases. The CDR3 contains 14 residues. After removal of 9 bases from V and 4 bases from J, the junction contained 8 bases not matched to a gene. The V gene's germline CDR1 is MNHEY and CDR2 SMNVEV (reference sequence). The CDR3 here is CASSLAGVTGELFF. In DNA form, the CDR3 reads TGTGCCAGTTCCTTGGCGGGGGTCACCGGGGAGCTGTTTTTT.

V and J are TRBV29-1 and TRBJ1-1, with D hard to call. The ends were cut back, 6 bases at V and 0 bases at J, with 8 bases in the middle. This CDR3 is built from 12 residues. Germline V CDR1 and CDR2: SQVTM, ANQGSEA. The CDR3 sequence: CSVVLLNTEAFF. CDR3 bases: TGCAGCGTCGTCCTACTGAACACTGAAGCTTTCTTT.

This chain joins TRBV27 and TRBJ1-2, with a possible D match to TRBD1 (6 bases). The ends were cut back, 5 bases at V and 5 bases at J, with 12 bases in the middle. The CDR3 has 13 amino acids. Germline assignment: CDR1 MNHEY and CDR2 SMNVEV (reference sequence). This CDR3 reads CASSLGQLYGYTF. Written as DNA, the CDR3 is TGTGCCAGCAGTCTAGGACAGCTTTATGGCTACACCTTC.

This clone was detected only once. This chain links TRBV29-1 with TRBJ1-1, with 7 bases that match TRBD1. The germline gives CDR1 SQVTM, CDR2 ANQGSEA. The ends lost 5 bases at V and 0 bases at J; junction bases unmatched: 12. The CDR3 covers 16 residues. Here the CDR3 DNA reads TGCAGCGTTCCGGCCACGGCAGGGGGTCTGAACACTGAAGCTTTCTTT. The encoded protein is CSVPATAGGLNTEAFF.

The chain joins TRBV15 to TRBJ1-5, with a possible D match to TRBD1 (6 bases). Germline values: CDR1 LNHNV, CDR2 YYDKDF (reference sequence). The CDR3 has 17 residues. V lost 1 base and J lost 0, with 13 bases in between. The CDR3 loop is CATSRGGGFYSNQPQHF. The DNA of the CDR3 is TGTGCCACCAGCAGAGGCGGGGGCTTTTATAGCAATCAGCCCCAGCATTTT.

This clone was found once. This sequence joins TRBV28 and TRBJ2-5, with D possibly being TRBD2 (5 bases). The germline V and J ends were trimmed by 6 bases and 7 bases, with 15 bases remaining between them. This CDR3 is 13 amino acids long. Germline-derived CDR1 and CDR2 are MDHEN and SYDVKM. The CDR3 DNA reads TGTGCCAGCAGCCCAGTCTACCGGGGGACCCAGTACTTC. Translated, it gives CASSPVYRGTQYF.

The J gene is TRBJ2-3, the V gene TRBV25-1; D is undetermined. The V end lost 3 bases, the J end lost 0 bases, and 7 bases lay between the germline ends. This CDR3 is 14 amino acids long. Germline CDR1 is MGHDK and CDR2 is SYGVNS. The CDR3 here is CASSDTTSTDTQYF. CDR3 nucleotide sequence: TGTGCCAGCAGTGACACGACTAGCACAGATACGCAGTATTTT.

J is TRBJ2-1 and V is TRBV5-1; maybe TRBD2 (5 bases). The CDR3 sequence is 15 residues long. V was shortened by 2 bases and J by 0 bases, with 9 bases between the two germline ends. In germline, CDR1 is SGHRS, CDR2 YFSETQ. The DNA of the CDR3 is TGCGCCAGCAGCTTCGAGGGCTTCTCCTACAATGAGCAGTTCTTC. It translates to CASSFEGFSYNEQFF.

The gene calls are TRBV7-9 and TRBJ1-1, with D uncertain. The germline V and J ends were trimmed by 7 bases and 0 bases, with 9 bases remaining between them. CDR1 is SEHNR, CDR2 FQNEAQ, per germline (reference sequence). CDR3 length: 13 residues. DNA of the CDR3: TGTGCCAGCAAGCCCCACTTGAACACTGAAGCTTTCTTT. This sequence encodes CASKPHLNTEAFF.

The DNA of the CDR3 is TGCAGCGTTTCCCAAATGACAGGAGGTGATGGCTACACCTTC. It specifies CSVSQMTGGDGYTF. The V and J genes are TRBV29-1 and TRBJ1-2, with D possibly matching TRBD1 (6 bases). This CDR3 comprises 14 residues. V was clipped by 5 bases and J by 6 bases, with 19 bases between them. Germline CDR1 is SQVTM and CDR2 is ANQGSEA.

This clone was counted a few times. V gene TRBV11-1 combines with J gene TRBJ1-5, with a tentative D call TRBD1 (5 bases). Trimming shortened V by 1 base and J by 7 bases, and 8 bases separated the two germline ends. Germline V gene data show CDR1 as SGHAT and CDR2 as FQDESV (reference sequence). The CDR3 is made up of 13 amino acids. The CDR3 bases are TGTGCCAGCAGCTTAGACCGGGGGCAGCCCCAGCATTTT. Protein product: CASSLDRGQPQHF.

J is TRBJ1-1 and V is TRBV10-3; 7 bases are a match to TRBD1. After removal of 10 bases from V and 4 bases from J, the junction contained 9 bases not matched to a gene. The CDR3 loop spans 13 amino acids. Germline V gene data show CDR1 as ENHRY and CDR2 as SYGVKD. CDR3 sequence: CATTGSGVTEAFF. The CDR3 DNA reads as TGTGCCACGACAGGGTCTGGGGTCACTGAAGCTTTCTTT.

This rearrangement joins TRBV28 to TRBJ1-2; D gene uncertain. The CDR3 covers 12 residues. Germline assignment: CDR1 MDHEN and CDR2 SYDVKM. V was shortened by 6 bases and J by 5 bases, with 10 bases between the two germline ends. The CDR3 loop is CASRPVGYGYTF. Written as DNA, the CDR3 is TGTGCCAGCAGGCCGGTCGGGTATGGCTACACCTTC.